This T cell receptor (beta chain) stems from a study of T cells in Graves' hyperthyroidism and ophthalmopathy (dated 2019 in TCRdb). General notes on the study: Peripheral blood was sampled at the time of initial diagnosis, prior to any treatment. TCR V-J signatures able to tell the groups apart were searched for in a discovery cohort of around 95 patients, of whom 43 had Graves' ophthalmopathy and 55 to 60 had stable Graves' hyperthyroidism. Prospective prediction of ophthalmopathy was tested in an independent validation cohort consisting of about 20 hyperthyroidism patients and approximately 16 patients who later progressed to ophthalmopathy. For training and testing, the 100 or so patients in the discovery cohort were randomly divided in a 7:3 ratio. In addition, the study compared T-cell repertoires in thyroid tissue and in blood from a handful of Graves' hyperthyroidism patients. Once sampling was done, hyperthyroidism patients were given methimazole at a starting dose of 30 mg daily, whereas ophthalmopathy patients were given high-dose intravenous methylprednisolone. TCR Vbeta CDR3 sequencing of some 140 peripheral blood samples (approximately 44 ophthalmopathy, some 75 hyperthyroidism and around 17 progressor patients) is reported in the paper. What the work shows at the level of the full study, not this receptor alone: Sample size was not statistically predetermined, and investigators were not blinded to group allocation. Most expanded thyroid clonotypes (frequency above 0.001) were also detected in blood, a finding suggesting that blood repertoires may reflect thyroid immune responses. A model built on a 13 V-J signature distinguished ophthalmopathy from stable hyperthyroidism, reaching around 87% sensitivity and 81.08% specificity in cross-validation and 80%/75% in testing. In validation, the model predicted progression to ophthalmopathy with approximately 69% sensitivity and 72% to 75% specificity, a median of about 6 months before onset.

This clonotype came up a few times. Its antigen is still unknown. Base qualities were left out, and no much larger clone turns up one base away. Its CDR3 holds 13 amino acids, cysteine through phenylalanine. The sequence is cut down to CDR3 DNA, 39 bases in frame from base 1. Between the V and J ends, shortened by 8 bases and 5 bases respectively, the junction contains 16 bases. CDR1 is given as SGHDN and CDR2 as FVKESK, both from the germline V gene. Ophthalmopathy patients had moderately to severely active disease, Clinical Activity Score of at least 3, NOSPECS grade of at least 4, and duration under 3 months. The study excluded patients with uncontrolled infections, other autoimmune diseases, pregnancy or lactation. Diagnoses were based on clinical symptoms, serum thyroxine and TRAb, thyroid ultrasound and orbital computed tomography. PBMCs were isolated from approximately 10 ml of fresh peripheral blood by Ficoll-Paque density gradient centrifugation. Total RNA was extracted using Trizol reagent, and RNA quality was assessed on an Agilent 2100 Bioanalyzer.

TCR beta CDR3 regions were amplified from RNA transcripts. A first-round RT-PCR of the TCR CDR3 used the HTBI primer set with the Qiagen OneStep RT-PCR kit. A second multiplex PCR round built the libraries, followed by size selection and purification. The libraries were sequenced on an Illumina HiSeq2000 using paired-end 100 bp reads. In the paper's pipeline: SOAPnuke was used to process the raw data, removing reads that contained adapters or uncalled bases, had a mean Phred below 15, or lacked an exact match to the constant primer or identifier. High-quality paired reads were merged with COPE v1.2.5, and unique nucleotide sequences were defined as clonotypes. MiTCR v1.1 was used to align the clonotypes against IMGT TRBV, TRBD and TRBJ reference segments. The analysis was restricted to V-J combinations with a frequency above 0.0001, which together covered 99.2% of the repertoires. A TCS score was defined as the ratio between F50 (clonal expansion) and ExV (chaos), using BLOSUM62-based TCRdist between CDR3 peptides within each V-J. Welch's t-statistics and random forest reduced 500 to 650 V-J features to 10 to 15, which were used in a naive Bayes classifier (R e1071). Clones were called with MiXCR by TCRdb after fastp trimmed the public reads at Q25, and only in-frame beta chains were retained. Each record represents a unique CDR3 protein, reported with the most common genes and DNA among its rows. The V and J calls were not made by the authors but by TCRdb's processing. The sample includes more than 350,000 distinct CDR3 sequences, with approximately 16% observed a single time. In total, the top ten clones hold roughly 20% of the sample.

The receptor chain draws on TRBV14 and TRBJ2-7, with an unclear D gene assignment. The sample was blood. The TCR was taken from a woman between 55 and 75 years old with Graves' ophthalmopathy. The CDR3 loop reads CASGNSPTHEQYF. The nucleotide sequence reads TGTGCCAGCGGGAACTCACCAACCCACGAGCAGTACTTC.